This TCR beta chain was observed in a study of blood T cell repertoires in COVID-19. Across the study: Italy, Spain and the United States were the sources of the convalescent and acute COVID-19 samples. T cells, B-cell-depleted T cells, or PBMCs supplied cDNA or gDNA.

Authors' data handling: Using reference gene primer amplification, nucleated cell counts were estimated. Clones were sequenced by immunoSEQ multiplex PCR, and TCRdb holds only the in-frame ones, with some missing. The V and J calls and the clone size are those of that table, but D and trimming were determined from the DNA. The sample lists around 57,000 clones; 80% to 90% were seen once. This CDR3 spans 17 amino acids. Trimming shortened V by 7 bases and J by 0 bases, and 19 bases separated the two germline ends. The germline CDR1 and CDR2 sequences are MNHEY and SMNVEV (reference sequence). The rearrangement links TRBV27 to TRBJ2-1; D is perhaps TRBD2 (7 bases). This clonotype was sampled from a human donor in a cohort sampled during active COVID-19. Sequences were obtained from peripheral blood. CDR3 protein: CASTRGAGERSYNEQFF. CDR3 bases: TGTGCCAGCACCCGGGGGGCGGGAGAGCGCTCCTACAATGAGCAGTTCTTC.